This T cell receptor (beta chain) appears in the sequencing data of a study of radiotherapy plus CTLA-4 blockade in lung cancer (dated by TCRdb to 2017 to 2018). Study-wide context: Objective responses were observed in 18% of enrolled patients, and disease control was achieved in approximately 29%.

The study tested focal radiation therapy combined with CTLA-4 blockade (ipilimumab) in patients with chemo-refractory metastatic non-small-cell lung cancer. Here is what the overall study found, with its caveats: After treatment with radiotherapy and ipilimumab, TCR clones that originated in tumors expanded in peripheral blood. Increased serum interferon-beta after radiation, together with early dynamic changes in blood T cell clones, were reported to be the strongest predictors of response.

Library method: the immunoSEQ multiplex PCR assay. In TCRdb, the immuneACCESS table is reduced to in-frame sequences with V and J assigned. These tables do not hold every clone; where another copy was compared, an unresolved V gene accounts for under half, and the others remain unexplained. For this sample there are about 45,000 clones; almost 65% appear just once. Approximately 17% of the sample is held by the ten biggest clonotypes. Regarding this clone: Its specific antigen is unknown. Base qualities were left out, and no much larger clone turns up one base away.

Cut back by 0 bases and 7 bases, the V and J ends lie 15 bases apart. In the germline V gene (reference sequence), CDR1 corresponds to MNHEY and CDR2 to SMNVEV. Inclusive of the bounding cysteine and phenylalanine, the CDR3 is 16 residues long. Here the CDR3 DNA is all that survives: 48 bases in frame from base 1. The chain joins TRBV27 to TRBJ1-4; no D gene can be assigned with confidence. The starting material was peripheral blood, obtained from a patient treated with radiotherapy plus ipilimumab. This TCR derives from a human donor with non-small cell lung cancer who had a partial response to radiotherapy plus ipilimumab. The CDR3 region reads CASSLSDGRRGEKLFF. The nucleotide sequence is TGTGCCAGCAGTTTATCGGATGGGAGGCGGGGTGAAAAACTGTTTTTT.